This T cell receptor (beta chain) was retrieved from a study of radiotherapy plus CTLA-4 blockade in lung cancer. On the study more broadly: Of the patients, 18% showed objective responses and approximately 34% attained disease control.

With respect to this clone: Its antigen is unknown.

Some clones are missing from TCRdb's copy, which holds only in-frame ones; the method was immunoSEQ multiplex PCR. This table holds roughly 59,000 clones, less than 75% found once. Overall study results and limits: Expansion in blood of tumor-derived TCR clones was seen after radiotherapy plus ipilimumab.

The sample was peripheral blood, taken from a patient treated with radiotherapy plus ipilimumab. This TCR was sampled from a human donor with non-small cell lung cancer whose response to radiotherapy plus ipilimumab could not be evaluated.

This CDR3 reads CASSLRGGGGSYEQYF. CDR3 bases: TGCGCCAGCAGCCTCCGGGGAGGCGGGGGTAGCTACGAGCAGTACTTC. This chain links TRBV5-1 with TRBJ2-7; 7 nucleotides line up with TRBD2. Trimming at V came to 4 bases and at J to 3 bases, leaving 13 bases not matched to a gene. Germline V gives CDR1 SGHRS, CDR2 YFSETQ. The length of the CDR3 is 16 residues.